The source of this T cell receptor beta chain is a study of blood T cells in healthy people across ages. The second PCR ran about 6 to 12 cycles with a sample-barcoded 5' primer and J-beta primers. TCRdb called the 5' RACE reads again in MiXCR, with one record for every CDR3 protein. The data hold 650,000 or so distinct CDR3 sequences, with roughly half observed a single time. Regarding this clonotype: This sequence may be a read error, since a much larger clone differs from it by one base.

Germline values: CDR1 DFQATT, CDR2 SNEGSKA (reference sequence). V trimming: 5 bases; J trimming: 7 bases; junction bases outside the gene matches: 11. This CDR3 is built from 15 residues. The origin of this receptor is a woman at least 80 years old in good health. The chain joins TRBV20-1 to TRBJ2-7; 13 nucleotides line up with TRBD2. Material: blood. CDR3 amino acids: CSAGTSGTSGNEQYF. The CDR3 DNA follows: TGCAGTGCTGGGACTAGCGGGACTTCGGGCAATGAGCAGTACTTC.